Shown below are 30 T cell receptor beta chains from a single sample sequenced in a study of blood T cell repertoires in COVID-19. TCRdb's table, derived via immunoSEQ multiplex PCR, lists solely in-frame clones and lacks some. The repertoire holds around 200,000 clones, with roughly four fifths as singletons. Sequencing input: peripheral blood. All receptors derive from a man aged 50-59 years with active or convalescent COVID-19.

This chain connects TRBV15 to TRBJ1-5; 12 bases are a match to TRBD1. This CDR3 comprises 16 residues. Germline trimming cut 5 bases from V and 2 bases from J; bases unmatched to any gene: 4. Per germline, CDR1 LNHNV and CDR2 YYDKDF (reference sequence). As DNA, the CDR3 is TGTGCCACCAGCTGGGACAGGGGGCCTGGCAATCAGCCCCAGCATTTT. This codes for CATSWDRGPGNQPQHF.

The chain carries TRBV19 and TRBJ2-5; D gene ambiguous. Trimming shortened V by 5 bases and J by 4 bases, and 11 bases separated the two germline ends. CDR1 and CDR2 from the germline V gene are LNHDA and SQIVND (reference sequence). The CDR3 has 13 residues. The CDR3 DNA is TGTGCCAGTAGTTGGCGGATTAGAGAGACCCAGTACTTC. Translating gives CASSWRIRETQYF.

This clone was detected once. The V and J genes are TRBV7-8 and TRBJ1-2; D is perhaps TRBD1 (6 bases). The length of the CDR3 is 16 residues. V was shortened by 3 bases and J by 4 bases, with 18 bases between the two germline ends. Germline V gene sequence: CDR1 SGHVS, CDR2 FQNEAQ. In DNA form, the CDR3 reads TGTGCCAGCAGCTTGGGTCGAGGGGAAGGGGGCTATGGCTACACCTTC. It translates to CASSLGRGEGGYGYTF.

The chain has TRBV6-6 and TRBJ2-7; weak D call: TRBD1 (5 bases). The CDR3 has 19 residues. Germline V gene data show CDR1 as MNHNY and CDR2 as SVGAGI (reference sequence). The germline V and J ends were trimmed by 6 bases and 0 bases, with 27 bases remaining between them. CDR3 coding DNA: TGTGCCAGCAGCCGAAGTAAAGCCTTGGACACTTCGCACTCCTACGAGCAGTACTTC. Amino acid sequence: CASSRSKALDTSHSYEQYF.

The chain couples TRBV19 to TRBJ2-7; a possible D gene is TRBD1 (7 bases). CDR3 length equals 15 residues. The V and J ends lost 3 bases and 1 base respectively, with 13 bases between them. Per germline, CDR1 LNHDA and CDR2 SQIVND (reference sequence). The DNA for the CDR3 is TGTGCCAGTAGTATGGGGAGGACAGGATCCTACGAGCAGTACTTC. Protein sequence: CASSMGRTGSYEQYF.

The V gene is TRBV2, the J gene TRBJ1-5; tentative D call: TRBD1 (6 bases). CDR3 size: 16 residues. Germline lookup yields CDR1 SNHLY and CDR2 FYNNEI. V dropped 4 bases and J dropped 4 bases, with 17 bases sitting between them. CDR3 nucleotides: TGTGCCAGCAGTGGCAGAGGGGCGCAGGGGAATCAGCCCCAGCATTTT. Protein product: CASSGRGAQGNQPQHF.

This clone was recorded once. The chain recombines TRBV7-6 with TRBJ2-1; weak D call: TRBD2 (5 bases). The CDR3 spans 15 residues. The V and J ends lost 0 bases and 8 bases respectively, with 14 bases between them. The germline V gene encodes CDR1 SGHVS and CDR2 FNYEAQ. CDR3 in amino acids: CASSLAREARDEQFF. Written as DNA, the CDR3 is TGTGCCAGCAGCTTAGCGCGTGAAGCGAGGGATGAGCAGTTCTTC.

The chain has TRBV9 and TRBJ2-1, with 11 bases lining up with TRBD1. The CDR3 covers 16 residues. The ends lost 2 bases at V and 5 bases at J; junction bases unmatched: 6. Germline loops: CDR1 SGDLS, CDR2 YYNGEE. In DNA form, the CDR3 reads TGTGCCAGCAGCGTGCCGACGGGACAGGGGGACAATGAGCAGTTCTTC. As protein: CASSVPTGQGDNEQFF.

The CDR3 nucleotides are TGTGCCAGCAGTGACAGGGGGGATACCCAGCATTTT. This encodes CASSDRGDTQHF. This chain joins TRBV2 and TRBJ1-5; TRBD1 matches at 7 bases. The junction had 4 bases not matched to a gene; V was cut back by 3 bases and J by 11 bases. The CDR3 contains 12 residues. Germline CDR1 reads SNHLY; CDR2 reads FYNNEI.

For this clone: Other DNA sequences of this sample code for an identical CDR3. The chain combines TRBV2 with TRBJ2-2, with TRBD2 matching over 11 bases. Germline CDR1 SNHLY, CDR2 FYNNEI. This CDR3 has 15 amino acids. Unmatched junction bases numbered 3, after V lost 3 bases and J lost 6 bases. The CDR3 reads CASSDGLAGSGELFF. CDR3 sequence (DNA): TGTGCCAGCAGTGACGGACTAGCGGGCTCCGGGGAGCTGTTTTTT.

This clone was seen more than once but under ten times. This sequence joins TRBV15 and TRBJ2-5, with D unclear. The V gene lost 0 bases and the J gene lost 8 bases, with 10 bases spanning the gap. CDR1 and CDR2 (germline): LNHNV, YYDKDF (reference sequence). The CDR3 extends over 13 amino acids. The CDR3 region has the DNA TGTGCCACCAGCAGAGATCTATTTCCAACCCAGTACTTC. Translating gives CATSRDLFPTQYF.

This clone has just a few counts. This sequence joins TRBV10-1 and TRBJ1-3, with 7 bases identical to TRBD1. This CDR3 region has 14 residues. Germline-derived CDR1 and CDR2 are WNHNN and SYGVQD (reference sequence). The junction had 12 bases not matched to a gene; V was cut back by 10 bases and J by 6 bases. The DNA of the CDR3 is TGCGCCACACTCCAAAGAAAGGGGGCAAACACCATATATTTT. Its translation is CATLQRKGANTIYF.

V is TRBV19 and J is TRBJ2-7, with TRBD1 matching over 7 bases. The CDR3 totals 15 residues. From germline, CDR1 is LNHDA and CDR2 SQIVND (reference sequence). Trimming cost V 3 bases and J 2 bases; bases outside gene matches: 7. The CDR3 reads CASSIPKGQAYEQYF. The DNA for the CDR3 is TGTGCCAGTAGTATTCCGAAAGGACAGGCCTACGAGCAGTACTTC.

V and J are TRBV2 and TRBJ2-7; TRBD1 aligns across 7 bases. The V gene's germline CDR1 is SNHLY and CDR2 FYNNEI. This CDR3 spans 14 amino acids. With V trimmed by 7 bases and J by 1 base, 7 bases remained unmatched. The CDR3 spells CASNRAGGSYEQYF. The CDR3 DNA sequence: TGTGCCAGCAATCGGGCAGGGGGTTCCTACGAGCAGTACTTC.

The chain combines TRBV2 with TRBJ1-4, with TRBD1 identical over 7 bases. Germline V gives CDR1 SNHLY, CDR2 FYNNEI. The length of the CDR3 is 13 residues. J lost 5 bases, V lost 7 bases, and 4 bases had no gene match. The CDR3 sequence: CASTLTGNEKLFF. The CDR3 coding sequence is TGTGCCAGCACCTTGACAGGGAATGAAAAACTGTTTTTT.

This clone was detected only a few times. The chain links TRBV5-4 to TRBJ2-7, with a weak D call TRBD1 (6 bases). V was clipped by 5 bases and J by 3 bases, with 12 bases between them. Per the germline V gene, CDR1 is SGHNT and CDR2 is YYREEE (reference sequence). The CDR3 runs 13 residues. The CDR3 sequence is CASSSDSFYEQYF. The CDR3 DNA is TGTGCCAGCAGTTCGGACAGTTTCTACGAGCAGTACTTC.

This chain connects TRBV5-1 to TRBJ2-5; the D gene is possibly TRBD1 (6 bases). The CDR3 runs 14 residues. The V gene lost 3 bases and the J gene lost 2 bases, with 11 bases spanning the gap. Germline loops: CDR1 SGHRS, CDR2 YFSETQ. The CDR3 bases are TGCGCCAGCAGCTCCGGACAGAGACAAGAGACCCAGTACTTC. Encoded protein: CASSSGQRQETQYF.

The V call is TRBV28, the J call TRBJ1-4; TRBD1 agrees at 7 bases. Per the germline V gene, CDR1 is MDHEN and CDR2 is SYDVKM. V lost 6 bases and J lost 4; bases outside the gene matches: 11. The CDR3 totals 16 residues. CDR3 DNA: TGTGCCAGCAGCCCAGTTTTACAGGGGTTTAATGAAAAACTGTTTTTT. It translates to CASSPVLQGFNEKLFF.

The chain recombines TRBV12-3 or TRBV12-4 with TRBJ1-1, with D unresolved. Trimming took off 9 bases at V and 2 bases at J, with 13 bases between the two ends. The CDR3 has 13 residues. In DNA form, the CDR3 reads TGTGCCAGTTGGTTGGGTAGCAACACTGAAGCTTTCTTT. This translates into CASWLGSNTEAFF.

This rearrangement joins TRBV3-1 (or the pseudogene TRBV3-2) to TRBJ2-2; the D gene is possibly TRBD2 (5 bases). Between the trimmed V and J ends, which lost 4 bases and 5 bases, there was a span of 11 bases. CDR3 length: 14 residues. Germline CDR1 and CDR2: LGHDT and YNNKEL (reference sequence). The CDR3 DNA follows: TGTGCCAGCAGCCTCCGGCGAGGGACCGGGGAGCTGTTTTTT. This codes for CASSLRRGTGELFF.

The chain recombines TRBV19 with TRBJ1-1, with D uncertain. The V gene lost 5 bases and the J gene lost 8 bases, with 12 bases spanning the gap. Germline CDR1 and CDR2: LNHDA and SQIVND (reference sequence). This CDR3 comprises 12 residues. The CDR3 loop reads CASSFSRGEAFF. Written as DNA, the CDR3 is TGTGCCAGTAGTTTCTCCCGAGGGGAAGCTTTCTTT.

The rearrangement uses TRBV5-4 and TRBJ1-2; 9 bases are a match to TRBD1. The CDR3 length is 14 residues. Losses at the gene ends were 3 bases for V and 3 bases for J; bases not matched to a gene: 3. Germline CDR1 SGHNT, CDR2 YYREEE (reference sequence). The CDR3 loop is CASSSGTGYYGYTF. As DNA, the CDR3 is TGTGCCAGCAGCTCTGGGACAGGGTACTATGGCTACACCTTC.

This chain uses TRBV5-4 with TRBJ1-4; D gene unclear. There are 15 residues in the CDR3. V gave up 0 bases and J gave up 3 bases, with 9 bases separating them. Germline V gene sequence: CDR1 SGHNT, CDR2 YYREEE (reference sequence). CDR3 nucleotide sequence: TGTGCCAGCAGCTTGGGTGGGGAGGCTAATGAAAAACTGTTTTTT. Translated: CASSLGGEANEKLFF.

The chain couples TRBV14 to TRBJ1-1; possible D gene TRBD1, 6 bases. Germline V CDR1 and CDR2: SGHDN, FVKESK. CDR3 size: 13 residues. Trimming pared 3 bases from V and 3 bases from J, leaving 8 bases between. The CDR3 nucleotides read TGTGCCAGCAGCCACAGGGGCTACACTGAAGCTTTCTTT. Amino acid sequence: CASSHRGYTEAFF.

The V and J genes are TRBV7-9 and TRBJ1-3, with a tentative D call TRBD1 (6 bases). The CDR3 consists of 14 residues. V lost 2 bases, J lost 3 bases, and 8 bases lay in between. CDR1 SEHNR and CDR2 FQNEAQ come from the germline V gene (reference sequence). CDR3 region: CASSLRTVGNTIYF. CDR3 DNA: TGTGCCAGCAGCTTACGGACAGTTGGAAACACCATATATTTT.

This clone has only one observation. The CDR3 sequence is CASSFDGVQEFF. In DNA, the CDR3 is TGTGCCAGCAGTTTTGACGGCGTTCAGGAGTTCTTC. The rearrangement uses TRBV12-3 or TRBV12-4 and TRBJ2-1, with no clear D. The CDR3 sequence is 12 residues long. Between the trimmed V and J ends, which lost 3 bases and 14 bases, there was a span of 14 bases.

V is TRBV4-3 and J is TRBJ1-2; no reliable D call. The CDR3 extends over 15 amino acids. CDR1 and CDR2 from the germline V gene are LGHNA and YSLEER. V was cut by 4 bases and J by 3 bases, with 15 bases left in between. DNA of the CDR3: TGCGCCAGCAGCCCGCGGGCTTGGGTGGACTATGGCTACACCTTC. Protein sequence: CASSPRAWVDYGYTF.

The V gene is TRBV6-1, the J gene TRBJ1-5; a weak D match, TRBD1 (6 bases). Germline V lookup: CDR1 MNHNS, CDR2 SASEGT. V was cut by 1 base and J by 1 base, with 11 bases left in between. CDR3 size: 16 residues. The DNA for the CDR3 is TGTGCCAGCAGTGAAGGAGGGGGTGGGAGCAATCAGCCCCAGCATTTT. Protein sequence: CASSEGGGGSNQPQHF.

On this clone itself: This sample includes further DNA sequences coding for the same CDR3. V is TRBV29-1 and J is TRBJ1-1, with TRBD1 as a possible D gene (5 bases). This CDR3 has 13 amino acids. CDR1 is SQVTM, CDR2 ANQGSEA, per germline. With 6 bases removed from V and 1 base from J, the gap between germline ends came to 12 bases. CDR3 sequence: CSVSRGGNTEAFF. The CDR3, as DNA: TGCAGCGTAAGTCGGGGGGGGAACACTGAAGCTTTCTTT.

This chain joins TRBV5-6 and TRBJ1-2, with TRBD1 matching 10 bases. This CDR3 comprises 13 residues. CDR1 and CDR2 from the germline V gene are SGHDT and YYEEEE. Germline trimming cut 2 bases from V and 10 bases from J; bases unmatched to any gene: 5. The CDR3 region has the DNA TGTGCCAGCAGCTTCCGGACAGGGGGTCCCTACACCTTC. Its protein product is CASSFRTGGPYTF.